One sample yielded the 11 T cell receptor beta chains listed below, sequenced in a study of post-analysis software for immune sequencing data. Findings of the study overall: Patients showed TRBV5-6, TRBV5-1 and TRBV20-1 among a handful of TRBV segments more frequent than in controls.

For these receptors, no antigen is known. Sequencing libraries made from TCR beta cDNA carried unique molecular identifiers. TCRdb redid the calling of the PCR reads with MiXCR, one entry per CDR3 protein. The sample has 550,000 to 700,000 distinct CDR3 sequences, about 40% seen once. Specimen: blood. The receptor set was obtained from a girl aged 5 to 17 with multiple sclerosis.

This chain connects TRBV20-1 to TRBJ2-5; 7 bases map to TRBD1. Germline loops: CDR1 DFQATT, CDR2 SNEGSKA (reference sequence). The CDR3 spans 14 residues. The J segment lost 11 bases and the V segment lost 2 bases, leaving 14 bases of the junction unmatched. As DNA, the CDR3 is TGCAGTGCTAGACAAGGGGACCCTGGGACAGTGCAGTACTTC. Amino acid sequence: CSARQGDPGTVQYF.

There are a few counts of this clonotype. The chain employs TRBV6-5 and TRBJ1-2, with D tentatively TRBD1 (5 bases). V was pared by 6 bases and J by 1 base, with 15 bases between. Per germline, CDR1 MNHEY and CDR2 SVGAGI. This CDR3 contains 15 residues. The CDR3 spells CASRPSGQDNYGYTF. The CDR3 DNA sequence: TGTGCCAGCAGACCATCCGGACAAGATAACTATGGCTACACCTTC.

This clonotype showed up just a few times. V gene TRBV29-1 combines with J gene TRBJ1-2; 8 nucleotides match TRBD1. CDR1 SQVTM and CDR2 ANQGSEA come from the germline V gene. Losses at the gene ends were 5 bases for V and 5 bases for J; bases not matched to a gene: 7. This CDR3 spans 13 amino acids. The CDR3, as DNA: TGCAGCGTTAGGACAGGGTTATCTTATGGCTACACCTTC. Translation: CSVRTGLSYGYTF.

This clonotype was counted a few times. The rearrangement joins TRBV7-2 to TRBJ2-5; 7 positions match TRBD1. With V trimmed by 5 bases and J by 5 bases, 11 bases remained unmatched. The CDR3 covers 15 residues. Germline assignment: CDR1 SGHTA and CDR2 FQGNSA. The CDR3 protein is CASSLSVGGRETQYF. In DNA form, the CDR3 reads TGTGCCAGCAGCCTGTCGGTAGGGGGCAGGGAGACCCAGTACTTC.

This clonotype was counted between two and nine times. The chain couples TRBV7-9 to TRBJ2-7, with D unresolved. Germline lookup yields CDR1 SEHNR and CDR2 FQNEAQ (reference sequence). Trimming shortened V by 1 base and J by 3 bases, and 25 bases separated the two germline ends. The CDR3 contains 19 residues. The CDR3 coding sequence is TGTGCCAGCAGCTTAGAGGCTCAGTGGGCTACCCCCTTTAACTACGAGCAGTACTTC. It codes for CASSLEAQWATPFNYEQYF. Full variable domain (rest looked up from reference TRBV7-9 and TRBJ2-7): DTGVSQNPRHKITKRGQNVTFRCDPISEHNRLYWYRQTLGQGPEFLTYFQNEAQLEKSRLLSDRFSAERPKGSFSTLEIQRTEQGDSAMYLCASSLEAQWATPFNYEQYFGPGTRLTVT.

This clonotype occurred a few times. The gene calls are TRBV3-1 and TRBJ2-1, with 8 bases that match TRBD1. The CDR3 consists of 15 residues. CDR1 and CDR2 (germline): LGHDT, YNNKEL (reference sequence). Trimming cost V 4 bases and J 5 bases; bases outside gene matches: 7. As DNA, the CDR3 is TGTGCCAGCAGCCGACACAGGGGGGAGAACAATGAGCAGTTCTTC. Its translation is CASSRHRGENNEQFF.

The chain combines TRBV6-2 or TRBV6-3 with TRBJ1-2, with a tentative D call TRBD1 (6 bases). This CDR3 contains 13 residues. Trimming shortened V by 6 bases and J by 7 bases, and 15 bases separated the two germline ends. CDR1 and CDR2 from the germline V gene are MNHEY and SVGEGT. CDR3: CASSEGDVSGYTF. For the CDR3, the DNA is TGTGCCAGCAGCGAGGGGGACGTGAGTGGCTACACCTTC.

The rearrangement links TRBV5-1 to TRBJ2-1; TRBD1 agrees at 11 bases. The V segment lost 4 bases and the J segment 2 bases; nucleotides outside the gene matches: 5. The length of the CDR3 is 16 residues. Germline values: CDR1 SGHRS, CDR2 YFSETQ. The CDR3 loop is CASSKTGQGAYNEQFF. The CDR3, as DNA: TGCGCCAGCAGCAAGACGGGACAGGGGGCCTACAATGAGCAGTTCTTC. Filled out from reference TRBV5-1 and TRBJ2-1, the complete variable domain reads KAGVTQTPRYLIKTRGQQVTLSCSPISGHRSVSWYQQTPGQGLQFLFEYFSETQRNKGNFPGRFSGRQFSNSRSEMNVSTLELGDSALYLCASSKTGQGAYNEQFFGPGTRLTVL.

The chain couples TRBV7-8 to TRBJ1-5; TRBD1 might be the D (6 bases). This CDR3 has 13 amino acids. V was cut by 8 bases and J by 3 bases, with 11 bases left in between. In germline, CDR1 is SGHVS, CDR2 FQNEAQ. The CDR3: CASGRTDNQPQHF. CDR3 in DNA: TGTGCCAGCGGCCGGACAGACAATCAGCCCCAGCATTTT.

The chain's CDR3 is CATSRIEETQYF. In DNA, the CDR3 is TGTGCCACCAGCAGAATTGAAGAGACCCAGTACTTC. The chain combines TRBV15 with TRBJ2-5; D is undetermined. The V gene's germline CDR1 is LNHNV and CDR2 YYDKDF (reference sequence). V dropped 2 bases and J dropped 3 bases, with 4 bases sitting between them. The CDR3 is 12 amino acids.

The V and J genes are TRBV4-2 and TRBJ2-7; 7 nucleotides match TRBD1. The ends lost 0 bases at V and 0 bases at J; junction bases unmatched: 2. The CDR3 spans 15 residues. Germline CDR1 LGHNA, CDR2 YNFKEQ. CDR3 in DNA: TGTGCCAGCAGCCAAGAACAGGGGCCCTCCTACGAGCAGTACTTC. Its translation: CASSQEQGPSYEQYF.